What follows are 28 T cell receptor beta chains derived from one specimen sequenced in a study of blood T cell repertoires in COVID-19. The assay was immunoSEQ multiplex PCR, and TCRdb's table has in-frame clones only and misses some. The table lists approximately 300,000 clones, 90% to 95% of them singletons. Sequencing used PBMCs or T cells enriched from blood (not recorded which). The receptors here all came from a young woman who had been exposed to COVID-19.

The chain carries TRBV12-3 or TRBV12-4 and TRBJ1-2; D remains unclear. CDR3 length: 12 amino acids. Between the trimmed V and J ends, which lost 2 bases and 8 bases, there was a span of 9 bases. The CDR3 DNA sequence: TGTGCCAGCAGTTTACGAGGGTGGGGCTACACCTTC. Its translation is CASSLRGWGYTF.

The chain employs TRBV6-5 and TRBJ1-2; the D gene is possibly TRBD1 (6 bases). The germline CDR1 and CDR2 sequences are MNHEY and SVGAGI. The CDR3 is 14 amino acids. Between the trimmed V and J ends, which lost 7 bases and 0 bases, there was a span of 12 bases. The CDR3 sequence: CASTTGLANYGYTF. The CDR3 nucleotides are TGTGCCAGCACAACAGGGCTAGCTAACTATGGCTACACCTTC.

V gene TRBV7-2 combines with J gene TRBJ2-1; 9 nucleotides line up with TRBD2. CDR3 size: 15 residues. Germline CDR1 is SGHTA and CDR2 is FQGNSA. V lost 5 bases and J lost 7; bases outside the gene matches: 9. The CDR3 nucleotides read TGTGCCAGCAGCACACTAGCGGGTGTGTTAAATGAGCAGTTCTTC. Its translation is CASSTLAGVLNEQFF.

The chain's CDR3 is CASSLADFFNTEAFF. CDR3 DNA sequence: TGCGCCAGCAGCTTGGCGGACTTCTTTAACACTGAAGCTTTCTTT. The V and J genes are TRBV5-1 and TRBJ1-1; D remains unclear. Deletions cut 0 bases from V and 2 bases from J, with 11 bases between. The CDR3 covers 15 residues. Germline assignment: CDR1 SGHRS and CDR2 YFSETQ.

Remarks on this clone: Other DNA sequences in the same sample also yield this CDR3. The J gene is TRBJ2-1, the V gene TRBV7-3; D possibly corresponds to TRBD2 (6 bases). Germline V lookup: CDR1 SGHTA, CDR2 FQGTGA. The CDR3 totals 14 residues. V lost 3 bases and J lost 1, with 7 bases in between. The CDR3 DNA reads as TGTGCCAGCAGCTTGGAGGGATCCTACAATGAGCAGTTCTTC. It is translated as CASSLEGSYNEQFF.

The rearrangement links TRBV5-1 to TRBJ1-2; 10 bases align to TRBD1. Germline V gene sequence: CDR1 SGHRS, CDR2 YFSETQ. The CDR3 has 15 residues. V lost 4 bases and J lost 4; bases outside the gene matches: 7. The CDR3 DNA reads TGCGCCAGCAGCGTACGGACAGGGGGGGCCTATGGCTACACCTTC. This sequence encodes CASSVRTGGAYGYTF.

The chain uses TRBV9 and TRBJ1-2; unclear D gene. This CDR3 spans 14 amino acids. Trimming pared 0 bases from V and 7 bases from J, leaving 13 bases between. Germline CDR1 and CDR2: SGDLS and YYNGEE. CDR3: CASSVAAGMSGYTF. The CDR3, as DNA: TGTGCCAGCAGCGTAGCTGCGGGAATGAGTGGCTACACCTTC.

The chain is built from TRBV3-1 (or the pseudogene TRBV3-2) and TRBJ1-3; no clear D. V shed 2 bases and J shed 2 bases, with 10 bases lying between them. The V gene's germline CDR1 is LGHDT and CDR2 YNNKEL (reference sequence). This CDR3 has 15 residues. CDR3: CASSQSPGTGNTIYF. The DNA of the CDR3 is TGTGCCAGCAGCCAATCACCCGGGACTGGAAACACCATATATTTT.

The V gene is TRBV7-2, the J gene TRBJ1-6, with 12 positions matching TRBD1. CDR1 SGHTA and CDR2 FQGNSA come from the germline V gene. The CDR3 is made up of 16 amino acids. Trimming cost V 5 bases and J 10 bases; bases outside gene matches: 9. In DNA form, the CDR3 reads TGTGCCAGCAGCCCCACGGGACAGGGGGCCCTATCACCCCTCCACTTT. It specifies CASSPTGQGALSPLHF.

The chain recombines TRBV11-3 with TRBJ2-7; TRBD1 matches at 8 bases. The germline CDR1 and CDR2 sequences are SGHNT and YENEEA. The ends lost 3 bases at V and 0 bases at J; junction bases unmatched: 1. CDR3 length: 14 residues. This CDR3 reads CASSLGQDSYEQYF. CDR3 DNA sequence: TGTGCCAGCAGCTTGGGACAGGACTCCTACGAGCAGTACTTC. The full variable domain, rest sourced from reference TRBV11-3 and TRBJ2-7, is EAGVVQSPRYKIIEKKQPVAFWCNPISGHNTLYWYLQNLGQGPELLIRYENEEAVDDSQLPKDRFSAERLKGVDSTLKIQPAELGDSAVYLCASSLGQDSYEQYFGPGTRLTVT.

This sequence joins TRBV5-5 and TRBJ1-2; D gene uncertain. The ends were cut back, 4 bases at V and 8 bases at J, with 18 bases in the middle. Germline CDR1 and CDR2: SGHKS and YYEKEE (reference sequence). The CDR3 length is 14 residues. The CDR3 coding sequence is TGTGCCAGCAGCCCCCAGTCGGGTCGTCAGGGCTACACCTTC. Translated: CASSPQSGRQGYTF.

The J gene is TRBJ2-7, the V gene TRBV5-1; TRBD1 matches at 10 bases. This CDR3 region has 14 residues. Trimming cost V 3 bases and J 3 bases; bases outside gene matches: 3. Germline-derived CDR1 and CDR2 are SGHRS and YFSETQ. This CDR3 is CASSWDRGDYEQYF. CDR3 nucleotides: TGCGCCAGCAGCTGGGACAGGGGAGACTACGAGCAGTACTTC.

This chain joins TRBV7-2 and TRBJ1-3; D possibly corresponds to TRBD1 (6 bases). Trimming removed 1 base from V and 4 bases from J, with 11 bases in between. Germline V gene lookup returns CDR1 SGHTA and CDR2 FQGNSA. This CDR3 is 15 amino acids long. CDR3 sequence: CASSLVTGRGNTIYF. CDR3 DNA sequence: TGTGCCAGCAGCTTAGTCACAGGGAGAGGAAACACCATATATTTT.

V gene TRBV4-2 combines with J gene TRBJ1-5; 9 nucleotides agree with TRBD1. This CDR3 spans 15 amino acids. Germline V gives CDR1 LGHNA, CDR2 YNFKEQ. J lost 5 bases, V lost 5 bases, and 7 bases had no gene match. CDR3 loop: CASSSGTGSDQPQHF. The CDR3 nucleotides are TGTGCCAGCAGCTCCGGGACAGGGTCAGATCAGCCCCAGCATTTT.

The chain combines TRBV9 with TRBJ2-2, with a possible D match to TRBD2 (6 bases). The V end lost 4 bases, the J end lost 4 bases, and 14 bases lay between the germline ends. Germline V lookup: CDR1 SGDLS, CDR2 YYNGEE. The CDR3 loop spans 15 amino acids. CDR3 residues: CASSPEIAATGELFF. For the CDR3, the DNA is TGTGCCAGCAGCCCAGAAATAGCGGCCACCGGGGAGCTGTTTTTT.

The gene calls are TRBV19 and TRBJ1-2, with 7 bases lining up with TRBD1. J gave up 2 bases and V 3 bases, and 6 bases lay outside the gene matches. CDR1 and CDR2 (germline): LNHDA, SQIVND (reference sequence). The CDR3 spans 15 residues. In DNA, the CDR3 is TGTGCCAGTAGTATTCCCCGGACAGGAAACTATGGCTACACCTTC. Translated, it gives CASSIPRTGNYGYTF.

The gene calls are TRBV5-6 and TRBJ1-1; maybe TRBD1 (5 bases). Germline V CDR1 and CDR2: SGHDT, YYEEEE. The length of the CDR3 is 15 residues. Trimming shortened V by 0 bases and J by 0 bases, and 9 bases separated the two germline ends. CDR3 protein: CASSLGPDMNTEAFF. CDR3 DNA: TGTGCCAGCAGCTTGGGGCCGGACATGAACACTGAAGCTTTCTTT. The full variable domain, completed using reference TRBV5-6 and TRBJ1-1, is DAGVTQSPTHLIKTRGQQVTLRCSPKSGHDTVSWYQQALGQGPQFIFQYYEEEERQRGNFPDRFSGHQFPNYSSELNVNALLLGDSALYLCASSLGPDMNTEAFFGQGTRLTVV.

The chain carries TRBV10-3 and TRBJ2-1; 11 bases match TRBD2. Losses at the gene ends were 3 bases for V and 7 bases for J; bases not matched to a gene: 2. Germline CDR1 reads ENHRY; CDR2 reads SYGVKD. The CDR3 covers 14 residues. CDR3 sequence (DNA): TGTGCCATCAGTGACACTAGCGGGGGAAATGAGCAGTTCTTC. Translating it yields CAISDTSGGNEQFF.

This clone was detected only once. This chain uses TRBV2 with TRBJ1-5; D is unclear. Looked up from germline, CDR1 is SNHLY and CDR2 is FYNNEI. This CDR3 is built from 15 residues. The V and J ends lost 3 bases and 1 base respectively, with 10 bases between them. CDR3 sequence reads: CASSEEGTSNQPQHF. The CDR3, as DNA: TGTGCCAGCAGTGAGGAGGGAACCAGCAATCAGCCCCAGCATTTT.

V is TRBV9 and J is TRBJ2-1; possible D gene TRBD1, 5 bases. With 5 bases removed from V and 0 bases from J, the gap between germline ends came to 15 bases. This CDR3 has 16 residues. CDR1 is SGDLS and CDR2 is YYNGEE in the germline V gene. The CDR3 sequence: CASSLQGTVSYNEQFF. CDR3 coding DNA: TGTGCCAGCAGTCTTCAGGGAACCGTCTCCTACAATGAGCAGTTCTTC.

The chain has TRBV5-1 and TRBJ1-3; D is unclear. Germline lookup yields CDR1 SGHRS and CDR2 YFSETQ. Trimming stripped 7 bases from V and 1 base from J, with 9 bases between. The CDR3 is 13 amino acids. The CDR3 nucleotides read TGCGCCAGCGGACTGGGGTCTGGAAACACCATATATTTT. Its protein is CASGLGSGNTIYF. Filled out from reference TRBV5-1 and TRBJ1-3, the complete variable domain reads KAGVTQTPRYLIKTRGQQVTLSCSPISGHRSVSWYQQTPGQGLQFLFEYFSETQRNKGNFPGRFSGRQFSNSRSEMNVSTLELGDSALYLCASGLGSGNTIYFGEGSWLTVV.

This chain uses TRBV5-1 with TRBJ2-4, with 9 bases matching TRBD1. The J call may be incorrect, as the DNA end agrees better with TRBJ2-7. Per the germline V gene, CDR1 is SGHRS and CDR2 is YFSETQ. The CDR3 contains 15 residues. In DNA form, the CDR3 reads TGCGCCAGCACCCGAACAGGGGGCCAAAAAACCGAGCAGTACTTC. This gives the protein CASTRTGGQKTEQYF.

The V and J genes are TRBV7-4 and TRBJ1-1; 9 bases align to TRBD1. The germline CDR1 and CDR2 sequences are SGHVT and SQSDAQ. V lost 5 bases and J lost 3; bases outside the gene matches: 13. The CDR3 runs to 17 residues. CDR3 residues: CASSHYRDRDPYTEAFF. DNA for the CDR3: TGTGCCAGCAGCCATTACCGGGACAGGGATCCGTACACTGAAGCTTTCTTT.

The chain carries TRBV9 and TRBJ1-6; D might be TRBD1 (5 bases). The CDR3 length is 16 residues. Germline V lookup: CDR1 SGDLS, CDR2 YYNGEE. With 4 bases removed from V and 0 bases from J, the gap between germline ends came to 11 bases. CDR3 nucleotide sequence: TGTGCCAGCAGCCTTGGACATAGCTCCTATAATTCACCCCTCCACTTT. Protein sequence: CASSLGHSSYNSPLHF.

This clone was found a few times. This chain links TRBV7-6 with TRBJ2-7; TRBD1 aligns across 7 bases. The CDR3 consists of 15 residues. In germline, CDR1 is SGHVS, CDR2 FNYEAQ. V gave up 1 base and J gave up 7 bases; unmatched junction bases: 10. Written as DNA, the CDR3 is TGTGCCAGCAGCTTAGGAGGAGACAGGGCAGGAGAGCAGTACTTC. Amino acid sequence: CASSLGGDRAGEQYF. The full variable domain, completed using reference TRBV7-6 and TRBJ2-7, is GAGVSQSPRYKVTKRGQDVALRCDPISGHVSLYWYRQALGQGPEFLTYFNYEAQQDKSGLPNDRFSAERPEGSISTLTIQRTEQRDSAMYRCASSLGGDRAGEQYFGPGTRLTVT.

This chain uses TRBV11-3 with TRBJ2-7, with TRBD1 identical over 8 bases. This CDR3 contains 17 residues. Germline lookup yields CDR1 SGHNT and CDR2 YENEEA. The V segment lost 7 bases and the J segment 7 bases; nucleotides outside the gene matches: 21. The CDR3 coding sequence is TGTGCCAGCACCTTTACAACTCGCAGGGGGCGCCGGGGGGAGCAGTACTTC. It specifies CASTFTTRRGRRGEQYF.

Note on this clone: Different DNA sequences within this sample yield the same CDR3. This rearrangement joins TRBV27 to TRBJ2-7; 9 bases align to TRBD1. The CDR3 length is 14 residues. V shed 4 bases and J 3 bases; nucleotides not matched to a gene: 4. Germline lookup yields CDR1 MNHEY and CDR2 SMNVEV (reference sequence). The CDR3 sequence: CASSSGQGFYEQYF. Written as DNA, the CDR3 is TGTGCCAGCAGTTCGGGACAGGGTTTCTACGAGCAGTACTTC.

This rearrangement joins TRBV11-2 to TRBJ2-5; D remains ambiguous. Trimming took 5 bases from V and 5 from J, leaving 12 bases between them. Germline CDR1 SGHAT, CDR2 FQNNGV. The length of the CDR3 is 13 residues. CDR3 in amino acids: CASSTHSSETQYF. The CDR3 DNA is TGTGCCAGCAGCACCCATAGCAGTGAGACCCAGTACTTC.